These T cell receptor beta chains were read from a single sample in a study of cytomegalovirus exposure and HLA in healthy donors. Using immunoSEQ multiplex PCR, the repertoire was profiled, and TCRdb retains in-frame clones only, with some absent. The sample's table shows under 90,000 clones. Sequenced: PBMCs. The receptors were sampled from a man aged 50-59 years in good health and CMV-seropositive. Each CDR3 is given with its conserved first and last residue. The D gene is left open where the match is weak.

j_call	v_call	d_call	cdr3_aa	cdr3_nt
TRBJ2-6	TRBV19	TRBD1	CASSIGQGAAGANVLTF	TGTGCCAGTAGTATAGGGCAGGGGGCGGCTGGGGCCAACGTCCTGACTTTC
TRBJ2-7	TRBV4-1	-	CASSQETGPYEQYF	TGCGCCAGCAGCCAAGAGACAGGACCCTACGAGCAGTACTTC
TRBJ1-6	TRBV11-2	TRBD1	CASSFRTGVNSPLHF	TGTGCCAGCAGCTTTCGGACAGGGGTGAATTCACCCCTCCACTTT
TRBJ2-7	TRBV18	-	CASSPVSGRGEQYF	TGTGCCAGCTCACCAGTTTCGGGTCGGGGGGAGCAGTACTTC
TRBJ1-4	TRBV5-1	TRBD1	CASSPRTGSLYEKLFF	TGCGCCAGCAGCCCGCGGACAGGTTCCCTTTATGAAAAACTGTTTTTT
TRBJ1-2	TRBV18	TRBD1	CASSVQGNTNYGYTF	TGTGCCAGCTCGGTACAGGGGAATACTAACTATGGCTACACCTTC
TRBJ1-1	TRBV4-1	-	CASSQDRGVEGTEAFF	TGCGCCAGCAGCCAAGATCGCGGGGTGGAGGGCACTGAAGCTTTCTTT
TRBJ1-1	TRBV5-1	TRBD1	CASSLDYRGTEAFF	TGCGCCAGCAGCTTGGACTACAGGGGGACGGAAGCTTTCTTT
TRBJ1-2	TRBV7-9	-	CASSFNTEHYGYTF	TGTGCCAGCAGCTTTAACACGGAGCACTATGGCTACACCTTC
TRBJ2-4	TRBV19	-	CASNSAQGDRTKNIQYF	TGTGCCAGTAATTCGGCACAGGGTGATAGGACCAAAAACATTCAGTACTTC
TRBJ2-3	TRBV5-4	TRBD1	CASSRDREDTQYF	TGTGCCAGCAGCCGTGACAGGGAGGATACGCAGTATTTT
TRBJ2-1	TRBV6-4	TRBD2	CASSVRTSDNEQFF	TGTGCCAGCAGTGTGCGGACTAGCGACAATGAGCAGTTCTTC
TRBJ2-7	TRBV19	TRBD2	CASSPGASGAAYEQYF	TGTGCCAGTAGTCCCGGGGCTAGCGGAGCAGCCTACGAGCAGTACTTC
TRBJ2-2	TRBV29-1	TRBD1	CSVPQGANTGELFF	TGCAGCGTTCCACAGGGGGCTAACACCGGGGAGCTGTTTTTT